This is a list of T cell receptor beta chains from one sample in a study of cytomegalovirus exposure and HLA in healthy donors. Libraries were prepared by immunoSEQ multiplex PCR; TCRdb keeps only in-frame clonotypes and omits some of them. This sample has 200,000 or so clones, with more than 85% found just once. Sequences were obtained from PBMCs. These receptors originate from a girl less than two years old in good health and CMV-seronegative. CDR3s include the opening cysteine and the closing phenylalanine or tryptophan. D genes are given only for firm matches. Only part of the rows carry a size: once, few, many, or a class if the clone is expanded.

d_gene: NA; abundance: NA; v_gene: TRBV6-4; j_gene: TRBJ2-7; CDR3aa: CASSERQGYEQYF; CDR3nt: TGTGCCAGCAGTGAGCGGCAGGGCTACGAGCAGTACTTC
d_gene: NA; abundance: NA; v_gene: TRBV29-1; j_gene: TRBJ1-1; CDR3aa: CSVAGGEGPATEAFF; CDR3nt: TGCAGCGTTGCGGGGGGCGAGGGGCCGGCCACTGAAGCTTTCTTT
d_gene: NA; abundance: NA; v_gene: TRBV6-1; j_gene: TRBJ1-6; CDR3aa: CASSEGPASSYNSPLHF; CDR3nt: TGTGCCAGCAGTGAAGGACCAGCGAGCTCCTATAATTCACCCCTCCACTTT
d_gene: NA; abundance: NA; v_gene: TRBV23-1; j_gene: TRBJ1-6; CDR3aa: CASSPRQANSPLHF; CDR3nt: TGCGCCAGCAGTCCGCGACAGGCTAATTCACCCCTCCACTTT
d_gene: NA; abundance: NA; v_gene: TRBV27; j_gene: TRBJ1-1; CDR3aa: CASSLGGAPVSTEAFF; CDR3nt: TGTGCCAGCAGTTTAGGCGGGGCGCCGGTTTCGACTGAAGCTTTCTTT
d_gene: TRBD1; abundance: NA; v_gene: TRBV5-1; j_gene: TRBJ1-2; CDR3aa: CASSPDRGGGYTF; CDR3nt: TGCGCCAGCAGCCCGGACAGGGGCGGCGGCTACACCTTT
d_gene: TRBD1; abundance: NA; v_gene: TRBV7-2; j_gene: TRBJ1-5; CDR3aa: CASSLVQTGGGQPQHF; CDR3nt: TGTGCCAGCAGCTTAGTACAGACAGGGGGCGGTCAGCCCCAGCATTTT
d_gene: NA; abundance: NA; v_gene: TRBV7-9; j_gene: TRBJ1-3; CDR3aa: CASSSWGGSGNTIYF; CDR3nt: TGTGCCAGCAGCTCATGGGGGGGCTCTGGAAACACCATATATTTT
d_gene: TRBD1; abundance: once; v_gene: TRBV6-5; j_gene: TRBJ1-1; CDR3aa: CASSTVQGALGAFF; CDR3nt: TGTGCCAGCAGCACCGTACAGGGGGCGCTGGGAGCTTTCTTT
d_gene: TRBD2; abundance: NA; v_gene: TRBV2; j_gene: TRBJ2-5; CDR3aa: CASSEDLAGGEETQYF; CDR3nt: TGTGCCAGCAGTGAGGATCTAGCGGGAGGGGAGGAGACCCAGTACTTC
d_gene: TRBD1; abundance: NA; v_gene: TRBV29-1; j_gene: TRBJ1-2; CDR3aa: CSVERTGGGYTF; CDR3nt: TGCAGCGTAGAGAGAACAGGGGGTGGCTACACCTTC
d_gene: TRBD1; abundance: once; v_gene: TRBV19; j_gene: TRBJ1-2; CDR3aa: CASSRQGEGYTF; CDR3nt: TGTGCCAGTAGTAGACAGGGGGAAGGCTACACCTTC
d_gene: TRBD2; abundance: NA; v_gene: TRBV4-1; j_gene: TRBJ2-2; CDR3aa: CASSPTSVGTGELFF; CDR3nt: TGCGCCAGCAGCCCGACTAGCGTGGGCACCGGGGAGCTGTTTTTT
d_gene: TRBD2; abundance: NA; v_gene: TRBV27; j_gene: TRBJ2-2; CDR3aa: CASSSRTSGGAIVTGELFF; CDR3nt: TGTGCCAGCAGTTCCCGGACTAGCGGGGGGGCTATTGTCACCGGGGAGCTGTTTTTT
d_gene: NA; abundance: NA; v_gene: TRBV5-1; j_gene: TRBJ1-1; CDR3aa: CASSLAPQGNTEAFF; CDR3nt: TGCGCCAGCAGCTTGGCACCCCAGGGGAACACTGAAGCTTTCTTT
d_gene: NA; abundance: NA; v_gene: TRBV5-8; j_gene: TRBJ1-2; CDR3aa: CASSWGGLQHYGYTF; CDR3nt: TGTGCCAGCAGCTGGGGAGGTTTGCAGCACTATGGCTACACCTTC
d_gene: NA; abundance: once; v_gene: TRBV6-5; j_gene: TRBJ2-1; CDR3aa: CASRETGRYNEQFF; CDR3nt: TGTGCCAGCAGAGAGACAGGAAGGTACAATGAGCAGTTCTTC
d_gene: TRBD2; abundance: NA; v_gene: TRBV9; j_gene: TRBJ2-3; CDR3aa: CASSVDSGGARPQYF; CDR3nt: TGTGCCAGCAGCGTAGATAGCGGGGGGGCCCGTCCGCAGTATTTT
d_gene: NA; abundance: NA; v_gene: TRBV29-1; j_gene: TRBJ1-1; CDR3aa: CSVYPGLHYTEAFF; CDR3nt: TGCAGCGTTTACCCGGGACTACACTACACTGAAGCTTTCTTT
d_gene: NA; abundance: few; v_gene: TRBV18; j_gene: TRBJ2-3; CDR3aa: CASSPRRGATDTQYF; CDR3nt: TGTGCCAGCTCACCCAGGCGGGGCGCAACAGATACGCAGTATTTT